The source of this T cell receptor beta chain is a study of T cell responses to AZD1222 COVID-19 vaccine. Note on this clone: What it binds is unknown.

Profiling relied on immunoSEQ multiplex PCR, and the TCRdb table lists in-frame clones only, not all of them. The top ten hold about 4.4% of the sample, which has approximately 120,000 clones, 90% seen once. There are 17 residues in the CDR3. The J segment lost 5 bases and the V segment lost 1 base, leaving 10 bases of the junction unmatched. The germline V gene encodes CDR1 SGHVS and CDR2 FQNEAQ. Study conclusions and caveats: Mapped onto spike, vaccine-associated CD4 TCRs spanned it and were dominant at 160-218 and 743-854. Repertoire sampling occurred only after the peak T cell response. Clonal diversity may have been underestimated, and the donors were mostly white British, with more females than males. Seropositive AZD1222 recipients at baseline numbered only five or six.

The sequence was obtained from an adult in good health. The chain combines TRBV7-8 with TRBJ2-3; TRBD2 matches at 9 bases. The sample was peripheral blood, taken on day 0 of MenACWY control vaccination. The CDR3 here is CASSLVGAGGPQDTQYF. CDR3 DNA: TGTGCCAGCAGCTTAGTCGGTGCGGGGGGGCCACAAGATACGCAGTATTTT.